The text below deals with one T cell receptor beta chain. This specimen comes from a study of blood T cell repertoires in COVID-19. Looking at the study overall: Some COVID-19 samples were acute and others convalescent; all came from the United States, Italy and Spain. T cells, B-cell-depleted T cells, or PBMCs supplied cDNA or gDNA.

As handled by the study authors: Reference gene primer amplification gave estimated nucleated cell counts. Data came from immunoSEQ multiplex PCR; TCRdb stores just in-frame clones and leaves some out. V, J and clone size derive from that table, while D and trimming were established from the DNA sequence. The table records under 50,000 clones, nearly 90% of them present only once. Trimming cost V 0 bases and J 3 bases, with 7 bases left between them. CDR1 is SGHNT, CDR2 YYREEE, per germline (reference sequence). The CDR3 has 13 residues. This sequence joins TRBV5-4 and TRBJ2-7; maybe TRBD2 (5 bases). Sequencing used peripheral blood. The clonotype originates from a man aged 65-85 years with active COVID-19. In DNA form, the CDR3 reads TGTGCCAGCAGCTTGGGGGGAGTCTACGAGCAGTACTTC. As protein: CASSLGGVYEQYF.